This TCR beta chain was identified in a study of shared clonotypes between healthy human individuals. Positively selected for CCR7, the CD45RO-negative cells used as naive CD8 cells excluded terminally differentiated effector memory CD45RA+ cells. It was at deep level that the assay was run. The table came from immunoSEQ multiplex PCR; TCRdb's copy has only in-frame clones and leaves some out. The sample yields some 2.1 million clones, approximately 94% seen once. The study's findings and limits: Limitation of the genetic and exposure-history diversity represented came from the few donors.

Germline V gene lookup returns CDR1 MGHDK and CDR2 SYGVNS. V was pared by 4 bases and J by 0 bases, with 10 bases between. This CDR3 comprises 15 residues. This clone was observed once. Its antigen is not known. V gene TRBV25-1 combines with J gene TRBJ2-1; weak D call: TRBD1 (6 bases). Sequenced material: naive CD8+ T cells sorted from blood. The source of this sequence is a man between 18 and 29 years old in good health. CDR3 nucleotides: TGTGCCAGCAGTGCTACAGGGAACTCCTACAATGAGCAGTTCTTC. Protein sequence: CASSATGNSYNEQFF.